The subject of this entry is one T cell receptor beta chain. Its target is not known. The sample is drawn from a study of CD8+ T cells in alopecia areata. For the study at large: Treated patients swallowed 5 to 10 mg of oral tofacitinib twice daily. General study results and limits: Lesional scalp displayed greater clonality than normal scalp, most notably in alopecia totalis/universalis.

The CDR3 sequence is 15 residues long. CDR1 is SGHRS and CDR2 is YFSETQ in the germline V gene. J gave up 0 bases and V 3 bases, and 6 bases lay outside the gene matches. Extracted RNA was reverse transcribed, and the resulting cDNA served as sequencing template. Profiling relied on immunoSEQ multiplex PCR, and the TCRdb table lists in-frame clones only, not all of them. The sample has roughly 130,000 clones, approximately 53% seen once. Lesional scalp punch biopsies and peripheral blood were collected from alopecia areata patients. Sorting of CD4+ and CD8+ T cells was performed on PBMCs. The sample was CD4+ T cells sorted from blood, taken at week 0. The origin of this receptor is a human donor with alopecia areata. The rearrangement links TRBV5-1 to TRBJ2-7; the match to TRBD2 covers 7 bases. The CDR3 DNA sequence: TGCGCCAGCAGCTCAGCGGGACGAAGCTCCTACGAGCAGTACTTC. The encoded protein is CASSSAGRSSYEQYF.